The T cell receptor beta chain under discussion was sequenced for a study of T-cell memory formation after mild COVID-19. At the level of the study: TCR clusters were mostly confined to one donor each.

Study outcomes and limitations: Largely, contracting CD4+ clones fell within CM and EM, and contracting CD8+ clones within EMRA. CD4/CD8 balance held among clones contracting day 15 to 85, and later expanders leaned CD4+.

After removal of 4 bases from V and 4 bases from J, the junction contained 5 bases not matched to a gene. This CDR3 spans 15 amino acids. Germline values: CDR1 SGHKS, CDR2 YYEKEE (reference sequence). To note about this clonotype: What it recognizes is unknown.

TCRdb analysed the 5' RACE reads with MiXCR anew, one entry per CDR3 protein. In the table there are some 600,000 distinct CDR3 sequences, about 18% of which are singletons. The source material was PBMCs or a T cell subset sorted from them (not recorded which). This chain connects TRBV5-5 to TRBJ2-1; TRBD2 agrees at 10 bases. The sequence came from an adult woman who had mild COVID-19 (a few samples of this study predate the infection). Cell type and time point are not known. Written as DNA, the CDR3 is TGTGCCAGCAGCATCGGGACTAGCGATTACAATGAGCAGTTCTTC. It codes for CASSIGTSDYNEQFF.